This TCR beta chain was identified during a study of blood T cell repertoires in COVID-19. Study context: The United States, Italy and Spain supplied acute and convalescent COVID-19 samples. Nucleic acid was either cDNA or gDNA, and it came from T cells, B-cell-depleted T cells, or PBMCs.

In the original processing: The assay estimated nucleated cells by amplifying reference gene primers. Method: immunoSEQ multiplex PCR; TCRdb's copy keeps in-frame clones and lacks some. The DNA gave D and trimming, while V, J and clone size come from that table. The sample consists of under 350,000 clones, 85% to 90% of them appearing once. The V gene's germline CDR1 is SNHLY and CDR2 FYNNEI. Trimming pared 1 base from V and 5 bases from J, leaving 5 bases between. The CDR3 runs to 12 residues. The clonotype originates from a man aged 40-55 years with acute or convalescent COVID-19. The V call is TRBV2, the J call TRBJ1-2; no reliable D call. The material sequenced was peripheral blood. In DNA, the CDR3 is TGTGCCAGCAGTGAAGATTCATATGGCTACACCTTC. Translating it yields CASSEDSYGYTF. The whole variable domain, filled in from reference TRBV2 and TRBJ1-2, reads EPEVTQTPSHQVTQMGQEVILRCVPISNHLYFYWYRQILGQKVEFLVSFYNNEISEKSEIFDDQFSVERPDGSNFTLKIRSTKLEDSAMYFCASSEDSYGYTFGSGTRLTVV.